This record concerns one T cell receptor (beta chain) sequence. This clonotype was counted many times. The antigen it recognizes is unknown. Qualities for individual bases were not recorded, and no much larger clone is one base off. This record belongs to a study of T cells in Graves' hyperthyroidism and ophthalmopathy (dated by TCRdb to the late 2010s). Broadly, across the study: Peripheral blood was collected at initial diagnosis, before any treatment. To identify TCR V-J signatures that set the groups apart, the researchers used a discovery cohort of 100 patients, made up of 43 with Graves' ophthalmopathy and some 58 with stable Graves' hyperthyroidism. After blood sampling, hyperthyroidism patients were treated with methimazole at a starting dose of 30 mg daily, and ophthalmopathy patients were treated with high-dose intravenous methylprednisolone. For training and testing, the 100 or so patients in the discovery cohort were randomly divided in a 7:3 ratio. In addition, the study compared T-cell repertoires in thyroid tissue and in blood from roughly six Graves' hyperthyroidism patients. According to the paper, TCR Vbeta CDR3 sequencing was carried out on over 130 peripheral blood samples, which came from approximately 43 ophthalmopathy, around 75 hyperthyroidism and approximately 17 progressor patients. Prospective prediction of ophthalmopathy was tested in an independent validation cohort consisting of 18 to 20 hyperthyroidism patients and over 15 patients who later progressed to ophthalmopathy. What the authors observed across the whole study: Sample size was not statistically predetermined, and investigators were not blinded to group allocation. Most expanded thyroid clonotypes (frequency above 0.001) were also detected in blood, a finding suggesting that blood repertoires may reflect thyroid immune responses. In validation, progression to ophthalmopathy was predicted by the model with more than 65% sensitivity and nearly 75% specificity, a median of approximately 6.5 months before onset. Ophthalmopathy was separated from stable hyperthyroidism by a 13 V-J signature model, with approximately 90% sensitivity and 81% to 82% specificity obtained in cross-validation and 80%/75% obtained in testing.

TCR beta CDR3 regions were amplified from RNA transcripts. A first-round RT-PCR of the TCR CDR3 used the HTBI primer set with the Qiagen OneStep RT-PCR kit. The libraries were constructed in a second round of multiplex PCR and then size-selected and purified. Sequencing of the libraries was done on an Illumina HiSeq2000 using paired-end 100 bp reads. As for the original processing: SOAPnuke was used to process the raw data, removing reads that contained adapters or uncalled bases, had a mean Phred below 15, or lacked an exact match to the constant primer or identifier. High-quality paired reads were merged using COPE v1.2.5, and each unique nucleotide sequence was defined as a clonotype. MiTCR v1.1 was used to align the clonotypes against IMGT TRBV, TRBD and TRBJ reference segments. Analysis was restricted to V-J combinations with a frequency above 0.0001, which covered 98% to 99.2% of repertoires. A TCS score was defined as the ratio between F50 (clonal expansion) and ExV (chaos), using BLOSUM62-based TCRdist between CDR3 peptides within each V-J. Welch's t-statistics and random forest reduced around 520 V-J features to fewer than 15, which were used in a naive Bayes classifier (R e1071). In TCRdb, the public reads were trimmed at Q25 with fastp and aligned with MiXCR, with productive beta chains retained. Duplicate CDR3 protein sequences are folded into a single record with the most common DNA and genes. The V and J calls reflect TCRdb's pipeline rather than the authors' work. Counted in this sample were some 400,000 distinct CDR3 sequences; 19% of them appeared once. Jointly, the top ten make up about 3.5% of the sample.

Stable Graves' hyperthyroidism was defined as no progression to ophthalmopathy during 18 months of follow-up. Hyperthyroidism patients were newly diagnosed, had a disease duration of under 2 months, and were aged 18 to 65 years. Any patient with an uncontrolled infection, another autoimmune disease, pregnancy or lactation was excluded. Diagnoses were based on clinical symptoms, serum thyroxine and TRAb, thyroid ultrasound and orbital computed tomography. Ficoll-Paque density gradient centrifugation was used to isolate PBMCs from around 10 ml of fresh peripheral blood. Total RNA was extracted using Trizol reagent, and RNA quality was assessed on an Agilent 2100 Bioanalyzer. CDR1 is given as KGHSH and CDR2 as LQKENI, both from the germline V gene. From V the trimming removes 3 bases and from J it removes 5 bases, while the gene matches leave 5 bases of the junction unaccounted for. The CDR3 spans 14 residues, from the cysteine through the phenylalanine. Of the read, only the CDR3 DNA is kept; its 42 bases are in frame from base 1.

This chain joins TRBV18 to TRBJ1-1, with 8 bases aligning to TRBD1. What was sequenced was blood. The receptor comes from a woman aged 18-29 years with Graves' hyperthyroidism. The CDR3: CASSPTGVGTEAFF. The nucleotides are TGTGCCAGCTCACCGACAGGGGTAGGGACTGAAGCTTTCTTT.